The T cell receptor (beta chain) described here comes from a study of CD8 T cells in ankylosing spondylitis. Regarding the study as a whole: Past research had described some motif variants in reactive arthritis synovial fluid and blood. What seemed typical of ankylosing spondylitis blood was a TCR beta motif built from eight highly homologous variants. Significant enrichment of disease-linked clones was reported in matched ankylosing spondylitis synovial fluid.

Quantitative 5'-RACE was performed with molecular barcodes, and it yielded the TCR beta libraries. TCRdb re-derived calls from the 5' RACE reads in MiXCR, one entry per CDR3 protein. The repertoire holds more than 400,000 distinct CDR3 sequences, over 4% seen once, with around 3.4% in the top ten. Germline V gene sequence: CDR1 MDHEN, CDR2 SYDVKM. The CDR3 totals 13 residues. The ends lost 8 bases at V and 3 bases at J; junction bases unmatched: 3. This clonotype appeared a few times. Antigen: not known. Sequencing was carried out using blood, either unsorted or a sorted T cell fraction (not recorded which). The J gene is TRBJ2-2, the V gene TRBV28; 7 bases are shared with TRBD2. This receptor was obtained from a male donor with ankylosing spondylitis. The CDR3 loop is CASGRADTGELFF. CDR3 bases: TGTGCCAGCGGGAGGGCGGACACCGGGGAGCTGTTTTTT. Variable domain in full (rest from reference TRBV28 and TRBJ2-2): DVKVTQSSRYLVKRTGEKVFLECVQDMDHENMFWYRQDPGLGLRLIYFSYDVKMKEKGDIPEGYSVSREKKERFSLILESASTNQTSMYLCASGRADTGELFFGEGSRLTVL.